The rows below give T cell receptor beta chains drawn from one sample of a study of blood T cell repertoires in COVID-19. Repertoires were generated with immunoSEQ multiplex PCR, while TCRdb's copy carries only in-frame clones and drops some. The sample lists about 100,000 clones, about 90% occurring once. Sequences were obtained from peripheral blood. The source is a man aged 25 to 45 in a cohort sampled during active COVID-19. Each CDR3 is given with its conserved first and last residue.

TRBJ1-4 | TRBV20-1 | CSASVYREKLFF
TRBJ1-1 | TRBV6-6 | CASTEGARTEAFF
TRBJ1-6 | TRBV9 | CASSVRVDNSPLHF
TRBJ2-7 | TRBV3-1/TRBV3-2 | CASRPAGTTSYEQYF
TRBJ1-1 | TRBV6-4 | CASSGSDAENTEAFF
TRBJ2-1 | TRBV4-3 | CASSQAPKTSGGPGEQFF
TRBJ1-6 | TRBV27 | CASSQSRPWDRGSYNSPLHF
TRBJ2-7 | TRBV7-3 | CASSADRAGEQYF
TRBJ2-3 | TRBV28 | CASSFKSATDTQYF
TRBJ1-2 | TRBV7-9 | CASSLGGRDTSYGYTF
TRBJ1-3 | TRBV9 | CASSAQMLLSGNTIYF
TRBJ1-5 | TRBV28 | CASSRTGGDGNQPQHF
TRBJ1-6 | TRBV4-3 | CASSRDSNSPLHF
TRBJ1-1 | TRBV9 | CASSVLTGDTEAFF
TRBJ1-1 | TRBV7-2 | CASSTPGGLNTEAFF
TRBJ1-1 | TRBV7-2 | CASSLAGQGRNTEAFF
TRBJ2-7 | TRBV2 | CASSREGGLYEQYF
TRBJ2-1 | TRBV2 | CAVQEDRIGYNEQFF
TRBJ1-5 | TRBV28 | CASSETLQPQHF
TRBJ1-1 | TRBV11-1 | CASSLGQVATEAFF
TRBJ2-7 | TRBV19 | CASSAGTVDYEQYF
TRBJ1-1 | TRBV7-6 | CASRLTLNTEAFF
TRBJ2-3 | TRBV11-2 | CASSPNTDTQYF
TRBJ2-1 | TRBV24-1 | CATSGLAWGEQFF
TRBJ2-7 | TRBV18 | CASSIGQGSYEQYF
TRBJ2-7 | TRBV7-9 | CASSRTGGIYEQYF
TRBJ2-7 | TRBV5-3 | CARSWKKKDRGTYEQYF
TRBJ1-3 | TRBV14 | CASSQQGPSGNTIYF
TRBJ2-3 | TRBV7-9 | CASSQGTDTQYF
TRBJ2-5 | TRBV5-1 | CASSIGLVSETQYF
TRBJ2-1 | TRBV6-4 | CASSELAGGNNEQFF
TRBJ2-7 | TRBV19 | CASSIDEQTRLLYEQYF
TRBJ1-5 | TRBV19 | CASSILDNNQPQHF
TRBJ2-1 | TRBV19 | CASNEGYDEQFF
TRBJ2-3 | TRBV7-9 | CASTGQRGSDTQYF
TRBJ1-1 | TRBV9 | CASSKVTGGSTEAFF
TRBJ2-3 | TRBV10-3 | CATDPGGGTDTQYF
TRBJ1-1 | TRBV5-8 | CASSLARRTEAFF
TRBJ2-3 | TRBV10-3 | CAISLGATDTDTQYF
TRBJ1-1 | TRBV7-9 | CASSLVAKGAIAEAFF
TRBJ1-2 | TRBV4-1 | CASSQAEDSGSDGYTF
TRBJ1-1 | TRBV5-1 | CASSYQTGMNTEAFF
TRBJ2-5 | TRBV7-2 | CASSLEGGETQYF
TRBJ2-7 | TRBV6-5 | CASSYRDRGGAYEQYF
TRBJ2-1 | TRBV11-3 | CASSFSTTSYNEQFF
TRBJ2-3 | TRBV24-1 | CATSAVGQQTDTQYF
TRBJ1-4 | TRBV5-3 | CARSSAGGSNEKLFF
TRBJ2-2 | TRBV5-5 | CASTTGMNTGELFF
TRBJ2-5 | TRBV24-1 | CATSEPTGSRTQYF